Given below is one T cell receptor beta chain in context. Its antigen is not identified. This sample stems from a study of CD8 T cells in ankylosing spondylitis. Overall study findings and caveats: Certain motif variants had earlier appeared in reactive arthritis synovial fluid and blood. In ankylosing spondylitis patients, matched synovial fluid reportedly showed significant enrichment of disease-linked clones.

This CDR3 spans 13 amino acids. Per the germline V gene, CDR1 is SQVTM and CDR2 is ANQGSEA. Trimming left V 7 bases short and J 1 base short, with 13 bases between. Each CDR3 protein is one row after TCRdb ran MiXCR on the 5' RACE reads. The sample records about 190,000 distinct CDR3 sequences, over 10% being singletons. This TCR came from a female donor with ankylosing spondylitis or in good health (not recorded which). Sequencing was carried out using blood, either unsorted or a sorted T cell fraction (not recorded which). The chain is built from TRBV29-1 and TRBJ1-1, with D unresolved. The CDR3 spells CSARENENTEAFF. The CDR3 DNA reads TGCAGCGCCCGGGAGAACGAGAACACTGAAGCTTTCTTT. The full variable domain, rest sourced from reference TRBV29-1 and TRBJ1-1, is SAVISQKPSRDICQRGTSLTIQCQVDSQVTMMFWYRQQPGQSLTLIATANQGSEATYESGFVIDKFPISRPNLTFSTLTVSNMSPEDSSIYLCSARENENTEAFFGQGTRLTVV.